The next 7 T cell receptor beta chains were all read from a single sample in a study of T cell repertoires in cytomegalovirus infection. Their target antigens are unknown. From the reads, TCRdb called clonotypes with MiXCR, one entry per CDR3 protein. The sample has about a million distinct CDR3 sequences, around 32% seen once; the top ten hold around 15%. The sequenced sample was cultured CD8+ T cells from PBMCs, obtained from culture after CMV antigen stimulation. The origin of the receptors is a human donor in good health (CMV status not recorded). Some clones in this sample may be carry-over from other donors' samples.

The V and J genes are TRBV15 and TRBJ2-7; possible D gene TRBD1, 6 bases. The CDR3 is 16 residues long. V was shortened by 3 bases and J by 0 bases, with 15 bases between the two germline ends. Germline CDR1 reads LNHNV; CDR2 reads YYDKDF (reference sequence). For the CDR3, the DNA is TGTGCCACCAGCAGGGCCGGGACATCGAGCTCCTACGAGCAGTACTTC. Translating gives CATSRAGTSSSYEQYF.

In this sample, this clonotype turned up a few times. The J gene is TRBJ2-2, the V gene TRBV6-1; 7 bases line up with TRBD1. The CDR3 runs 15 residues. V gave up 7 bases and J gave up 1 base; unmatched junction bases: 6. Germline V gene sequence: CDR1 MNHNS, CDR2 SASEGT. The CDR3 coding sequence is TGTGCCAGCAACCGGGACAGACAGAACACCGGGGAGCTGTTTTTT. This translates into CASNRDRQNTGELFF.

A few counts support this clonotype. CDR3: CAIRDTADTQYF. The DNA of the CDR3 is TGTGCCATCAGGGACACCGCAGATACGCAGTATTTT. The chain employs TRBV10-3 and TRBJ2-3; a weak D match, TRBD1 (5 bases). The germline V and J ends were trimmed by 6 bases and 4 bases, with 8 bases remaining between them. Germline loops: CDR1 ENHRY, CDR2 SYGVKD. This CDR3 contains 12 residues.

The CDR3 DNA reads TGTGCCAGTAGTATAAGTTGGACAGGGAGGAATGAAAAACTGTTTTTT. Residues: CASSISWTGRNEKLFF. The J gene is TRBJ1-4, the V gene TRBV19, with 8 bases aligning to TRBD1. The V segment lost 2 bases and the J segment 5 bases; nucleotides outside the gene matches: 7. Germline-derived CDR1 and CDR2 are LNHDA and SQIVND (reference sequence). The CDR3 loop spans 16 amino acids.

The chain joins TRBV19 to TRBJ2-1; the match to TRBD1 covers 9 bases. V was clipped by 8 bases and J by 7 bases; unmatched bases: 12. Germline loops: CDR1 LNHDA, CDR2 SQIVND (reference sequence). The CDR3 contains 15 residues. The CDR3 bases are TGTGCCAGTCAAATAACAGGGGGCGGTGGGAATGAGCAGTTCTTC. Translated: CASQITGGGGNEQFF.

This clonotype was picked up a small number of times. The genes are TRBV3-1 and TRBJ2-5; D unresolved. Germline V gene lookup returns CDR1 LGHDT and CDR2 YNNKEL (reference sequence). Trimming left V 1 base short and J 4 bases short, with 13 bases between. This CDR3 contains 15 residues. The CDR3 nucleotides read TGTGCCAGCAGCCAAGGTCGCGGCAGGCGAGAGACCCAGTACTTC. Translated: CASSQGRGRRETQYF.

This clonotype was seen only a few times. The chain is built from TRBV7-9 and TRBJ2-1, with 9 bases that match TRBD2. The CDR3 loop spans 15 amino acids. With V trimmed by 5 bases and J by 6 bases, 8 bases remained unmatched. Germline V lookup: CDR1 SEHNR, CDR2 FQNEAQ (reference sequence). CDR3 region: CASSLSGGTINEQFF. CDR3 DNA sequence: TGTGCCAGCAGCCTTAGCGGGGGAACCATCAATGAGCAGTTCTTC.